Only a few counts were recorded for the clone carrying this T cell receptor (beta chain). What it binds is unknown. One junction end disagrees with the germline gene, perhaps due to a read error. The data originate from a study of T cell repertoires in cytomegalovirus infection. Study at large: From public TCR beta signatures came an indication of both CMV infection and matching HLA type. General study results and limits: HLA-C-restricted, CMV-specific TCR beta clonotypes were dominant ex vivo. Carriers of CMV plus the relevant HLA were identified by cumulative public TCR beta family frequency.

TCRdb called the reads again in MiXCR, with one record for every CDR3 protein. The repertoire includes around 740,000 distinct CDR3 sequences, 35% to 45% of them detected once, and around 2.8% sits in the top ten. Germline CDR1 is SGHVS and CDR2 is FQNEAQ. CDR3 size: 15 residues. Material: PBMCs. The clonotype originates from a human donor in good health (CMV status not recorded). Some clones in this sample may be carry-over from other donors' samples. The chain employs TRBV7-8 and TRBJ2-7; unclear D gene. CDR3 protein: CASSLTDILSSEQYF. In nucleotides, the CDR3 is TGTGCCAGCAGCCTCACCGACATACTTTCCTCCGAGCAGTACTTC.